This T cell receptor (beta chain) was observed in a study of beta chain features in type 1 diabetes. General study points: Type 1 diabetes patients had VDJ junctions that carried fewer insertions and more deletions.

All of the sorted populations showed purity greater than 98%. This CDR3 has 16 residues. The germline V gene encodes CDR1 SGHVS and CDR2 FQNEAQ. V was trimmed by 0 bases and J by 3 bases, leaving 11 bases between them. All of the isolated RNA was reverse transcribed, so expressed TCRB transcripts were sequenced. Produced via immunoSEQ multiplex PCR; TCRdb's table is partial and in-frame only. The sample lists hundreds of thousands of clones, about an eighth occurring once. In this sample, this clone turned up a few times. No antigen is known for it. The sequencing input was naive CD4+ T cells from blood. This receptor was identified in a woman under 30 in good health. The genes are TRBV7-8 and TRBJ1-4; tentative D call: TRBD1 (5 bases). Here the CDR3 reads CASSLALLGANEKLFF. In DNA form, the CDR3 reads TGTGCCAGCAGCTTAGCCCTTCTAGGGGCTAATGAAAAACTGTTTTTT.